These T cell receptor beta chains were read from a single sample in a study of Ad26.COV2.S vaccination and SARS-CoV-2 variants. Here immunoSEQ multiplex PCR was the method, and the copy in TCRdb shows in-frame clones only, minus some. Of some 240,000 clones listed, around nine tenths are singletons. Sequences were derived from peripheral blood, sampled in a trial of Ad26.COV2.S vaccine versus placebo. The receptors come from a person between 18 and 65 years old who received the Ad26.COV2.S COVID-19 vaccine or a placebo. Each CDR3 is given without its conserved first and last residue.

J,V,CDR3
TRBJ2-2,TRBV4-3,ASSQEPQGFGELF
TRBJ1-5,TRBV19,ASSSGQPQH
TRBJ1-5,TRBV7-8,ASSLALRGDQPQH
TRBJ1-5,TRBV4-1,ASSQGDTFNQPQH
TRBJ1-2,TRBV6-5,ASDRGLSYGYT
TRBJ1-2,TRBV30,AWSVLPVYGYT
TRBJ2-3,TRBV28,ASSRLALGTDTQY
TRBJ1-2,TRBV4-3,ASSQDLVGLYGYT
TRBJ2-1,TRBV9,ASSVELWNEQF
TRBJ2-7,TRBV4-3,ASSPGQTGSLYEQY
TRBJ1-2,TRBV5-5,ASSLSLRAGTYGYT
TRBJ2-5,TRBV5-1,ASSPRIGAGETQY
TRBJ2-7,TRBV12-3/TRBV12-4,ASSLASAEQY
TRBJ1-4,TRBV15,ATSRVTATNEKLF
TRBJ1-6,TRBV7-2,ASSSQGPLH
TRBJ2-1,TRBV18,ASSPQLAGAYNEQF
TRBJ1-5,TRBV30,AWNRGIQPQH
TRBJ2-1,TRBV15,ATSRDGGLQF
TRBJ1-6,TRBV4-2,ASSQDRGNSPLH
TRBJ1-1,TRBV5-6,ASSIRRSREVNTEAF
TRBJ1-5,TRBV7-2,ASSFSNSNQPQH
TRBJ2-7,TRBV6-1,ASSELQGLGPYEQY
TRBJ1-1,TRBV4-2,ASSAWDTEAF